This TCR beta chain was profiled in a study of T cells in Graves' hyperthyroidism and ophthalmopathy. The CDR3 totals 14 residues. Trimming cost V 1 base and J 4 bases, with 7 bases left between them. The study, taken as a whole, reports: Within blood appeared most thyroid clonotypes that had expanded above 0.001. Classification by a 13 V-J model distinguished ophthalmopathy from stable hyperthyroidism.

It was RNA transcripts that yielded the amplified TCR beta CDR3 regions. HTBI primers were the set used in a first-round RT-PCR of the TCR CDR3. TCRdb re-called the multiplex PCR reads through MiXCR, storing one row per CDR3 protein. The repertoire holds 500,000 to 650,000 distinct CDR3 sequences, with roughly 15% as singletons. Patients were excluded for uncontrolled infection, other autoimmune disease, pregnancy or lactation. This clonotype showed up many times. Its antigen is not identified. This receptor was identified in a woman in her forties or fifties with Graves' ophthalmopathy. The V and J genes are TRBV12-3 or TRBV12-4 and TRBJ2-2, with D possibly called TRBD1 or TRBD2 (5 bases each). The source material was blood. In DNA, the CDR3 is TGTGCCAGCAGTTTAGGGGGGAGCACCGGGGAGCTGTTTTTT. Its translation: CASSLGGSTGELFF.